A single sample is the source of the 4 T cell receptor beta chains below, sequenced in a study of T-cell reconstitution after alpha-beta-depleted transplantation in children. The library targeted TCRbeta and was prepared with unique molecular identifiers. MiXCR, applied by TCRdb to the PCR reads, yields one record per CDR3 protein. This sample carries almost 400,000 distinct CDR3 sequences, around 20% of them seen once, and the ten largest clones take less than 4.5%. Sequences were derived from PBMCs from the stem cell graft donor, sampled from the stem cell graft. The receptors stem from a human donor who donated a stem cell graft to a child with acute myeloid leukemia.

This clonotype was detected only a few times. This rearrangement joins TRBV12-3 or TRBV12-4 to TRBJ2-7, with 7 bases that match TRBD2. Trimming took 2 bases from V and 0 from J; bases not matched to a gene: 7. This CDR3 is 16 amino acids long. CDR3 region: CASSLSLAELSYEQYF. The CDR3 nucleotides read TGTGCCAGCAGTTTAAGTCTAGCGGAACTCTCCTACGAGCAGTACTTC.

This clonotype showed up just a few times. The CDR3 here is CASSLGPGEAGYEQYF. The CDR3, as DNA: TGTGCCAGCAGCTTAGGCCCCGGAGAGGCTGGGTATGAGCAGTACTTC. The V and J genes are TRBV7-2 and TRBJ2-7; D not certain. The CDR3 runs 16 residues. Trimming shortened V by 1 base and J by 7 bases, and 20 bases separated the two germline ends. Germline CDR1 is SGHTA and CDR2 is FQGNSA.

This clonotype was recorded a few times. The V and J genes are TRBV25-1 and TRBJ2-2, with 13 nucleotides matching TRBD2. CDR1 is MGHDK, CDR2 SYGVNS, per germline. The CDR3 length is 18 residues. With 4 bases clipped from V and 5 bases from J, the junction kept 10 bases outside the gene matches. In DNA form, the CDR3 reads TGTGCCAGCAGTGCGAGGACTAGCGGGAGTATGGCGACCGGGGAGCTGTTTTTT. It yields the protein CASSARTSGSMATGELFF.

This rearrangement joins TRBV12-3 or TRBV12-4 to TRBJ2-5, with D perhaps given as TRBD1 or TRBD2 (5 bases each). This CDR3 has 15 amino acids. V lost 2 bases and J 5 bases, leaving 15 bases between the germline ends. CDR3 residues: CASSLPQGVEETQYF. As DNA, the CDR3 is TGTGCCAGCAGTTTACCGCAGGGAGTGGAGGAGACCCAGTACTTC.